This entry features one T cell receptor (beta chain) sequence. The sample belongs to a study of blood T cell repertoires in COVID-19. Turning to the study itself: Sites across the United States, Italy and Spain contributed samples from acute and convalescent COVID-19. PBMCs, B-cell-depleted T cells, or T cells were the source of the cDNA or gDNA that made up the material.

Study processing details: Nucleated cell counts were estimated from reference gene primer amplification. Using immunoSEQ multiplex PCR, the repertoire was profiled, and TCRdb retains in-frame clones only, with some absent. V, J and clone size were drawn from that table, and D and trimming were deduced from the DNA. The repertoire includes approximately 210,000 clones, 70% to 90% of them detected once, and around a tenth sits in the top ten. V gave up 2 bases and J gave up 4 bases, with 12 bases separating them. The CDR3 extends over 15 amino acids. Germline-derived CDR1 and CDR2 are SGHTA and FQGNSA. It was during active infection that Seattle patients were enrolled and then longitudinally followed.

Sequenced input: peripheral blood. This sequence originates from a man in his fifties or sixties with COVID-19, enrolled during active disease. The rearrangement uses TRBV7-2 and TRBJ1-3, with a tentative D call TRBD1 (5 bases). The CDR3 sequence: CASSLYSGLGNTIYF. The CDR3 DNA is TGTGCCAGCAGCTTATACTCAGGGCTCGGAAACACCATATATTTT.